A selection of T cell receptor beta chains follows, all from one sample in a study of blood T cells in healthy people across ages. TCRdb processed the 5' RACE reads anew with MiXCR; each CDR3 protein has one entry. This table holds 1 million or so distinct CDR3 sequences, under 45% found once. Sequences were obtained from blood. These receptors all come from a woman aged 60-75 years in good health. CDR3s include the opening cysteine and the closing phenylalanine or tryptophan. The D gene is left open where the match is weak. Clone sizes are given selectively: once, few, many, or a class where the clone is expanded.

TRBV19	NA	few	TRBJ1-5	TGTGCCACTACGGAGTTTGGCAATCAGCCCCAGCATTTT	CATTEFGNQPQHF
TRBV27	TRBD1	NA	TRBJ2-7	TGTGCCAGCAGTTTATCGGGACAGGGGAGCTCCTACGAGCAGTACTTC	CASSLSGQGSSYEQYF
TRBV20-1	NA	NA	TRBJ1-2	TGCAGTGCTAGTCAGGTCTCACAATATGGCTACACCTTC	CSASQVSQYGYTF
TRBV4-1	NA	NA	TRBJ2-7	TGCGCCAGCAGCCAAGATGGGGCAGGCACCTACGAGCAGTACTTC	CASSQDGAGTYEQYF
TRBV7-3	TRBD1	NA	TRBJ2-3	TGTGCCAGCAGCGGGGGACAGCCAGATACGCAGTATTTT	CASSGGQPDTQYF
TRBV29-1	NA	NA	TRBJ2-5	TGCAGCGCGAATCAGGGTTGGGGTGAGCAGTACTTC	CSANQGWGEQYF
TRBV6-2/TRBV6-3	NA	many	TRBJ2-7	TGTGCCAGCACGGGGGATTCCTACGAGCAGTACTTC	CASTGDSYEQYF
TRBV25-1	TRBD1	NA	TRBJ2-1	TGTGCCAGCAGTGATTACACAGGGGGCGCTTACAATGAGCAGTTCTTC	CASSDYTGGAYNEQFF
TRBV12-5	NA	NA	TRBJ1-1	TGTGCTAGTGGTCAGCAATTTGAAGCTTTCTTT	CASGQQFEAFF
TRBV21-1	NA	NA	TRBJ2-3	TGTGCCAGCAGCAAAGTGTTTTCGGAAGATACGCAGTATTTT	CASSKVFSEDTQYF
TRBV5-1	NA	NA	TRBJ1-4	TGCGCCAGCAGCTTGGCGGGACATTTGGAGAGTGAAAAACTGTTTTTT	CASSLAGHLESEKLFF
TRBV29-1	NA	few	TRBJ2-4	TGCAGTGCTCAAATTGACTGGGCCAAAAACATTCAGTACTTC	CSAQIDWAKNIQYF
TRBV5-1	NA	NA	TRBJ2-3	TGCGCCAGCAGGGGCAGTACGGGAGATACGCAGTATTTT	CASRGSTGDTQYF
TRBV2	TRBD1	NA	TRBJ2-1	TGTGTCCTCGACCAACATGAGGGGGCGGGCGGGGAGCAGTTCTTC	CVLDQHEGAGGEQFF
TRBV5-6	NA	NA	TRBJ1-6	TGTGCCAGCAGCCCGGGCCAGGGACGGTCACCCCTCCACTTT	CASSPGQGRSPLHF
TRBV7-9	NA	NA	TRBJ2-7	TGTGCCAGCAGCTTAGACGGACTGGGCTACGAGCAGTACTTC	CASSLDGLGYEQYF
TRBV20-1	NA	NA	TRBJ2-3	TGCAGAAGCGGGCGAGCGGATACGCAGTATTTT	CRSGRADTQYF
TRBV5-1	NA	NA	TRBJ2-7	TGCGCCAGCAGCTTGGGTCAGGGCCCCTCGAGCGAGCAGTACTTC	CASSLGQGPSSEQYF
TRBV20-1	TRBD2	NA	TRBJ2-1	TGCAGTGCTAGAGCAGTCCCGGGACTAGCGGGAGCGAGGACCAATGAGCAGTTCTTC	CSARAVPGLAGARTNEQFF
TRBV7-9	TRBD2	many	TRBJ2-1	TGTGCCAGCAGCTCTAGCGGTCCCTACAATGAGCAGTTCTTC	CASSSSGPYNEQFF
TRBV20-1	TRBD2	NA	TRBJ2-1	TGCAGTGCCACCAGGACTAGCGGGCATGAGCAGTTCTTC	CSATRTSGHEQFF
TRBV2	NA	NA	TRBJ1-5	TGTGCCAGCCGAGGTGGGGGGGCTAATCAGCCCCAGCATTTT	CASRGGGANQPQHF
TRBV20-1	TRBD2	once	TRBJ2-5	TGCAGTGCTATGGGCGTGCGGGAGGGCCGAGAGACCCAGTACTTC	CSAMGVREGRETQYF
TRBV4-2	NA	NA	TRBJ2-1	TGTGCCAGCAGCCAAGGGGCAGGGGGGCGGAATGAGCAGTTCTTC	CASSQGAGGRNEQFF